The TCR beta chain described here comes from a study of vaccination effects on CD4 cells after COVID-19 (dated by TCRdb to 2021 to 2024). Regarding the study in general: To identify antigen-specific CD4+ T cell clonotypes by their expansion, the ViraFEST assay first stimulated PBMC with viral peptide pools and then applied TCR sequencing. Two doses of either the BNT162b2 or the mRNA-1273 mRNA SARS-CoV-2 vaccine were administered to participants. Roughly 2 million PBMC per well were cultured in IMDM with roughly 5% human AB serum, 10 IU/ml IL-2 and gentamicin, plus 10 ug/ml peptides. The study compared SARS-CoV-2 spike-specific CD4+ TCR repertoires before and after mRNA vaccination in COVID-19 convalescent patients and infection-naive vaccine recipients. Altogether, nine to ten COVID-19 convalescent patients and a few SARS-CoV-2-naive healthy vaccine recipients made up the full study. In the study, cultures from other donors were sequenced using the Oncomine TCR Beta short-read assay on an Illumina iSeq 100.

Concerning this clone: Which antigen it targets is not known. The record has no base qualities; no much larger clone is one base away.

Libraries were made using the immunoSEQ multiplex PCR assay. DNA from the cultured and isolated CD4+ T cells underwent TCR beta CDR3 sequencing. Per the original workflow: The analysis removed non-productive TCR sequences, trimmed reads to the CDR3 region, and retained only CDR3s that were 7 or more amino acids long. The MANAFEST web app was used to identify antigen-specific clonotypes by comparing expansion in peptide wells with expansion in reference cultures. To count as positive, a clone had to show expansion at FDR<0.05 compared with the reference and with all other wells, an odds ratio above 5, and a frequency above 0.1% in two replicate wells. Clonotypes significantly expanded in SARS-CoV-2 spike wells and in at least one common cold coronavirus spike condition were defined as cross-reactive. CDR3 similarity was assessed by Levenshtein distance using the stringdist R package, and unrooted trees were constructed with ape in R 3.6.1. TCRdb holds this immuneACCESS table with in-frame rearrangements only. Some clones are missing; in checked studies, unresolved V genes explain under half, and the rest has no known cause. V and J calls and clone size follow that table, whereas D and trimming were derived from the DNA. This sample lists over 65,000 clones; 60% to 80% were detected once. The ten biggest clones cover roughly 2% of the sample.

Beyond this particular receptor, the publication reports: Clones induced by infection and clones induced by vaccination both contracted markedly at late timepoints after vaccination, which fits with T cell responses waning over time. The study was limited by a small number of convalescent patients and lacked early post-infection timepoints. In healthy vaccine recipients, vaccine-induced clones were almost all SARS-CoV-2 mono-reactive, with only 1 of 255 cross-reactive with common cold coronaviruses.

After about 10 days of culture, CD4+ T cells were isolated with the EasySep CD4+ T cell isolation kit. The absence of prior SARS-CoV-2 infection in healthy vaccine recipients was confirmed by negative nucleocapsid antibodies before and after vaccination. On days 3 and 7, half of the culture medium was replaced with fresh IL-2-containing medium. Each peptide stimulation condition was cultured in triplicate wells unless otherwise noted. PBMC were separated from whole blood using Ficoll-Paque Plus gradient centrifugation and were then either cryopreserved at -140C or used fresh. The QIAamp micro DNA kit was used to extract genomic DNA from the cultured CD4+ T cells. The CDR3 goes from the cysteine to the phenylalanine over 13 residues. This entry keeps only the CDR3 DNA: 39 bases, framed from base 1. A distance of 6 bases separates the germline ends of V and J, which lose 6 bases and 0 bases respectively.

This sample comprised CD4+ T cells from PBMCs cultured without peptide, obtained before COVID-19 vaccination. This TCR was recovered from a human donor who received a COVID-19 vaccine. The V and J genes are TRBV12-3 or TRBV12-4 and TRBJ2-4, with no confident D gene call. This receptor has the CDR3 CASSVGAKNIQYF. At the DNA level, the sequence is TGTGCCAGCAGCGTGGGAGCCAAAAACATTCAGTACTTC.